This T cell receptor beta chain is from a study of graft-versus-host responses after intestinal transplantation. Study-wide context: Recipients received multivisceral, liver-intestinal, or isolated intestinal transplants. All recipients got anti-thymocyte globulin induction, then tacrolimus and steroids for 2 to 4 years. The study's findings and limits: HvG clone declines early post-transplant were associated with peak circulating GvH levels. Recipient-marrow GvH clones were detected, some having first appeared in ileum or blood.

CDR3 length: 14 amino acids. Trimming left V 5 bases short and J 0 bases short, with 8 bases between. The germline V gene has CDR1 MNHEY and CDR2 SVGAGI. Sequenced by immunoSEQ multiplex PCR; TCRdb stores in-frame clones only, minus some. The sample comprises roughly 56,000 clones, under 95% of which are singletons, and 2.5% to 3% rests with the top ten. Only a few counts were recorded for this clone. Its target is unknown. The chain couples TRBV6-5 to TRBJ1-5; no clear D gene. The sample here was PBMCs, taken around 120 days after intestinal transplantation. The clonotype comes from a human patient who received an intestinal transplant, so some T cells may come from the graft donor. CDR3 coding DNA: TGTGCCAGCAGTGAAATCTATAGCAATCAGCCCCAGCATTTT. Translated: CASSEIYSNQPQHF.